This T cell receptor beta chain was captured by sequencing in a study of PD-1 blockade in classical Hodgkin lymphoma. Study observations and caveats: Healthy donors were reported to have higher baseline TCR diversity than newly diagnosed patients.

Remarks on this clone: Its antigen is currently unknown.

V shed 0 bases and J shed 5 bases, with 17 bases lying between them. This CDR3 has 16 residues. Germline loops: CDR1 PRHDT, CDR2 FYEKMQ (reference sequence). Sample time point: newly diagnosed, previously untreated cHL patient sample. Comparison came from newly diagnosed, untreated classical Hodgkin lymphoma PBMCs. Produced via immunoSEQ multiplex PCR; TCRdb's table is partial and in-frame only. The data show tens of thousands of clones, with about 94% seen just once and over 2.5% held by the top ten. The sample consisted of peripheral blood mononuclear cells (PBMCs). This chain uses TRBV13 with TRBJ2-7, with D perhaps given as TRBD1 or TRBD2 (6 bases each). The sequence was collected from a human donor with classical Hodgkin lymphoma. The CDR3 coding sequence is TGTGCCAGCAGCTTAGGACCGGGGGCGCGTCTGAACGAGCAGTACTTC. Its protein product is CASSLGPGARLNEQYF.